This T cell receptor (beta chain) was documented in a study of patients and donors after allogeneic stem cell transplantation. TCRdb redid the calling of the RT-PCR reads with MiXCR, one entry per CDR3 protein. The table includes about a million distinct CDR3 sequences, around 17% detected once. This clonotype occurred a few times. Germline V gene sequence: CDR1 SNHLY, CDR2 FYNNEI. This CDR3 has 16 residues. Trimming took off 2 bases at V and 0 bases at J, with 13 bases between the two ends. The V call is TRBV2, the J call TRBJ1-1, with a possible D match to TRBD1 (6 bases). The receptor was derived from a human donor who was either an allogeneic HSCT recipient or a stem cell or donor lymphocyte infusion donor (not recorded which). It is not recorded whose cells these are; they may come from a transplant donor. Sample: blood, either unsorted or a sorted T cell fraction (not recorded which). CDR3 bases: TGTGCCAGCAGTGAATTGGGGGCTGGTATGAACACTGAAGCTTTCTTT. Translation gives CASSELGAGMNTEAFF.